The 14 T cell receptor beta chains in this list originate from one sample, sequenced in a study of blood T cell repertoires in COVID-19. Assay: immunoSEQ multiplex PCR; the TCRdb copy retains only in-frame clones and omits some. The repertoire holds more than 130,000 clones, with under 90% as singletons. The sequencing input was peripheral blood. These receptors were taken from a woman aged 80 or over in a cohort sampled during active or convalescent COVID-19.

The chain uses TRBV7-9 and TRBJ2-3; TRBD2 agrees at 14 bases. The trim removed 1 base at V and 4 bases at J, leaving 4 bases unmatched. The germline V gene encodes CDR1 SEHNR and CDR2 FQNEAQ (reference sequence). The CDR3 is 17 amino acids. DNA of the CDR3: TGTGCCAGCAGCTTAGGACTAGCGGGGGGGCGATCAGATACGCAGTATTTT. Amino acids: CASSLGLAGGRSDTQYF.

This clone showed up just once. The chain joins TRBV6-2 or TRBV6-3 to TRBJ1-5; 7 bases map to TRBD1. This CDR3 has 15 amino acids. The germline V gene encodes CDR1 MNHEY and CDR2 SVGEGT. The V gene end was trimmed by 3 bases and the J gene end by 7 bases; junction bases not matched to a gene: 9. The DNA for the CDR3 is TGTGCCAGCAGTTATCCTCGCACACAGGGGCAGCCCCAGCATTTT. Its protein product is CASSYPRTQGQPQHF.

This chain links TRBV3-1 (or the pseudogene TRBV3-2) with TRBJ2-3; 10 bases are shared with TRBD2. V dropped 2 bases and J dropped 0; count of bases not matched to a gene: 8. The CDR3 totals 18 residues. Germline V gene lookup returns CDR1 LGHDT and CDR2 YNNKEL (reference sequence). CDR3 DNA: TGTGCCAGCAGCCAATGGTCTAGCGGGGGAACTAGCACAGATACGCAGTATTTT. Protein sequence: CASSQWSSGGTSTDTQYF.

This clone was seen at least ten times. The chain couples TRBV2 to TRBJ2-7, with TRBD2 as a possible D gene (6 bases). This CDR3 contains 15 residues. V was clipped by 3 bases and J by 2 bases, with 14 bases between them. Germline CDR1 and CDR2: SNHLY and FYNNEI. The CDR3 DNA reads TGTGCCAGCAGTGATCTGGTAGCGGATACCTACGAGCAGTACGTC. The encoded protein is CASSDLVADTYEQYV.

The chain couples TRBV2 to TRBJ1-1, with D perhaps TRBD1 (6 bases). V was cut by 2 bases and J by 6 bases, with 10 bases left in between. The length of the CDR3 is 13 residues. Germline assignment: CDR1 SNHLY and CDR2 FYNNEI. In DNA, the CDR3 is TGTGCCAGCAGTGAAAGTTGGGGGCCTGAAGCTTTCTTT. The encoded protein is CASSESWGPEAFF.

The rearrangement joins TRBV6-2 or TRBV6-3 to TRBJ2-3, with a weak D call TRBD1 (5 bases). The germline V gene encodes CDR1 MNHEY and CDR2 SVGEGT. The CDR3 spans 16 residues. V was clipped by 5 bases and J by 4 bases, with 19 bases between them. The CDR3 nucleotides are TGTGCCAGCAGTCCCCTGACAGAACTTTCCGCAGATACGCAGTATTTT. Translating gives CASSPLTELSADTQYF.

The chain recombines TRBV18 with TRBJ2-2, with TRBD1 as a possible D gene (6 bases). CDR3 length equals 16 residues. The V end was cut by 3 bases, the J end by 4 bases, with 15 bases between. CDR1 is KGHSH, CDR2 LQKENI, per germline. CDR3 coding DNA: TGTGCCAGCTCACCCCGCCAGGGGATGAGCACCGGGGAGCTGTTTTTT. It specifies CASSPRQGMSTGELFF.

This chain links TRBV7-9 with TRBJ1-1; possibly TRBD1 for D (5 bases). There are 12 residues in the CDR3. Between the trimmed V and J ends, which lost 3 bases and 5 bases, there was a span of 7 bases. Germline-derived CDR1 and CDR2 are SEHNR and FQNEAQ (reference sequence). The CDR3 sequence is CASSLTVTEAFF. Written as DNA, the CDR3 is TGTGCCAGCAGCTTGACAGTAACTGAAGCTTTCTTT. Combining the CDR3 with reference TRBV7-9 and TRBJ1-1 gives the whole variable domain DTGVSQNPRHKITKRGQNVTFRCDPISEHNRLYWYRQTLGQGPEFLTYFQNEAQLEKSRLLSDRFSAERPKGSFSTLEIQRTEQGDSAMYLCASSLTVTEAFFGQGTRLTVV.

This clone was found a few times. V gene TRBV18 combines with J gene TRBJ2-3; D is ambiguous. The V gene lost 0 bases and the J gene lost 3 bases, with 7 bases spanning the gap. Germline CDR1 and CDR2: KGHSH and LQKENI. The CDR3 extends over 14 amino acids. The chain's CDR3 is CASSPPLPTDTQYF. In nucleotides, the CDR3 is TGTGCCAGCTCACCACCTCTCCCTACAGATACGCAGTATTTT.

The genes are TRBV27 and TRBJ2-7; 9 bases are a match to TRBD2. Germline V gene data show CDR1 as MNHEY and CDR2 as SMNVEV (reference sequence). The CDR3 runs 15 residues. J was trimmed by 4 bases and V by 2 bases; bases with no gene match: 6. The CDR3 bases are TGTGCCAGCAGTTTAAGGGCGGGGGGGCCATACGAGCAGTACGTC. Translating it yields CASSLRAGGPYEQYV.

This clone has more than one count but fewer than ten. The rearrangement uses TRBV29-1 and TRBJ1-1; TRBD1 is a possible D gene (6 bases). This CDR3 has 11 residues. Trimming shortened V by 5 bases and J by 7 bases, and 11 bases separated the two germline ends. Germline CDR1 SQVTM, CDR2 ANQGSEA. The CDR3 sequence: CSVYREYEAFF. The CDR3 nucleotides read TGCAGCGTTTACAGGGAGTATGAAGCTTTCTTT.

V and J are TRBV5-5 and TRBJ2-1, with TRBD2 matching over 7 bases. Germline values: CDR1 SGHKS, CDR2 YYEKEE (reference sequence). The CDR3 has 14 residues. V was pared by 0 bases and J by 7 bases, with 4 bases of the junction left unmatched. The CDR3 loop is CASSLVIGGNEQFF. CDR3 sequence (DNA): TGTGCCAGCAGCTTGGTAATCGGGGGGAATGAGCAGTTCTTC.

This chain links TRBV6-5 with TRBJ1-2, with D maybe TRBD1 (6 bases). The CDR3 has 12 residues. CDR1 and CDR2 from the germline V gene are MNHEY and SVGAGI. The V gene lost 8 bases and the J gene lost 8 bases, with 15 bases spanning the gap. This CDR3 reads CASSLGAEGYTF. The CDR3 bases are TGTGCCAGCTCCCTGGGGGCGGAGGGCTACACCTTC.

DNA for the CDR3: TGTGCCAGCAGCGTAAGAGCAGGGCTACCGATAGATACGCAGTATTTT. Translation gives CASSVRAGLPIDTQYF. The rearrangement links TRBV9 to TRBJ2-3, with D perhaps matching TRBD1 (5 bases). With 1 base removed from V and 5 bases from J, the gap between germline ends came to 17 bases. The CDR3 loop spans 16 amino acids. Germline-derived CDR1 and CDR2 are SGDLS and YYNGEE.